This TCR beta chain was sequenced for a study of Ad26.COV2.S vaccination and SARS-CoV-2 variants. Profiling relied on immunoSEQ multiplex PCR, and the TCRdb table lists in-frame clones only, not all of them. This table holds around 300,000 clones, about 89% found once. Germline trimming cut 5 bases from V and 2 bases from J; bases unmatched to any gene: 14. This CDR3 has 18 residues. CDR1 and CDR2 (germline): SEHNR, FQNEAQ (reference sequence). The treatment denotes: 19 received Ad26.COV2.S at low or high dose, single or two shots; 5 received placebo; per-sample allocation not given. Samples were taken on day 63 after the first vaccine or placebo injection.

Sequenced here: peripheral blood, sampled in a trial of Ad26.COV2.S vaccine versus placebo. The TCR was taken from a person aged 18 to 65 who received the Ad26.COV2.S COVID-19 vaccine or a placebo. The V and J genes are TRBV7-9 and TRBJ2-3; 9 positions match TRBD2. CDR3 DNA sequence: TGTGCCAGCAGCCAGATGACACCTAGCGGGAAAACCACAGATACGCAGTATTTT. This sequence encodes CASSQMTPSGKTTDTQYF.